Listed below are T cell receptor beta chains from one sample, sequenced in a study of control samples from healthy donors and cancer patients. TCRdb's table, derived via immunoSEQ multiplex PCR, lists solely in-frame clones and lacks some. The table includes under 20,000 clones, roughly 80% detected once. Material: PBMCs. Receptors were obtained from a man aged 80 or over with head and neck cancer. CDR3s include the opening cysteine and the closing phenylalanine or tryptophan. The order of the fields is V gene, D gene, J gene, clone size, CDR3 DNA, CDR3 protein. D genes are given only for firm matches. Expanded clones are given a class, and other clones once, few, many or no size at all.

>TRBV7-2|.|TRBJ2-7|.
TGTGCCAGCAGTTTACCACAGTTCTACGAGCAGTACTTC
CASSLPQFYEQYF
>TRBV27|.|TRBJ1-1|.
TGTGCCAGCAAGCCGGTTTCGAACACTGAAGCTTTCTTT
CASKPVSNTEAFF
>TRBV7-8|TRBD2|TRBJ2-5|.
TGTGCCAGCAGCTTAAGCACTAGCGGGAGAGTTCGGCAAGAGACCCAGTACTTC
CASSLSTSGRVRQETQYF
>TRBV6-2/TRBV6-3|.|TRBJ2-2|.
TGTGCCAGCAGTTTATACAGGGTAGTCACCGGGGAGCTGTTTTTT
CASSLYRVVTGELFF
>TRBV28|.|TRBJ1-1|.
TGTGCCAGCAGTTTAAGAGGGGTTCCCACTGAAGCTTTCTTT
CASSLRGVPTEAFF
>TRBV27|.|TRBJ2-7|.
TGTGCCAGCACTCCTCAGGGGGGTTCCTACGAGCAGTACTTC
CASTPQGGSYEQYF
>TRBV6-5|.|TRBJ1-2|.
TGTGCCAGCAGTTACGGAGGGTATGGCTACACCTTC
CASSYGGYGYTF
>TRBV27|TRBD2|TRBJ2-3|.
TGTGCCAGCCGGGCGGGGGGTAGGAGCACAGATACGCAGTATTTT
CASRAGGRSTDTQYF
>TRBV9|TRBD2|TRBJ2-3|.
TGTGCCAGCAGCACACCCACCCCTGTAAGGACTAGCGGGGGGGCGGATACGCAGTATTTT
CASSTPTPVRTSGGADTQYF
>TRBV7-3|TRBD2|TRBJ2-1|.
TGTGCCAGCAGCACGTCCGCTAGCGGGGGCCCCTACAATGAGCAGTTCTTC
CASSTSASGGPYNEQFF
>TRBV11-2|TRBD2|TRBJ2-7|.
TGTGCCAGCAGCTACTTTTCGTCCAGGTCTAGCGGGAGTTTAAGGGAGCAGTACTTC
CASSYFSSRSSGSLREQYF
>TRBV12-2|.|TRBJ2-2|.
TGTGCAAGTCGCTTAACGGGGGGAAGTGACACCGGGGAGCTGTTTTTT
CASRLTGGSDTGELFF
>TRBV7-2|.|TRBJ1-6|.
TGTGCCAGCAGCTTGCTCGCAGGGAATTCACCCCTCCACTTT
CASSLLAGNSPLHF
>TRBV20-1|.|TRBJ2-3|.
TGCAGTGCTAGTAACCGCGTTGCGAATCCAGATACGCAGTATTTT
CSASNRVANPDTQYF
>TRBV4-2|TRBD2|TRBJ2-3|.
TGTGCCAGCAGCCAAGAATGGGCGAGTGGGGGGGGACGTAGCACAGATACGCAGTATTTT
CASSQEWASGGGRSTDTQYF
>TRBV5-1|TRBD1|TRBJ1-1|.
TGCGCCAGCAGCTTGCTTCAATCAGGGGGGAACACTGAAGCTTTCTTT
CASSLLQSGGNTEAFF
>TRBV27|TRBD1|TRBJ1-2|.
TGTGCCAGCGGTGGGACAGGGGACGGCTACACCTTC
CASGGTGDGYTF
>TRBV6-5|.|TRBJ1-2|.
TGTGCCAGCAGTTACCCGGGGGGCGCCGACTATGGCTACACCTTC
CASSYPGGADYGYTF
>TRBV29-1|.|TRBJ1-5|.
TGCAGCGTTGAAGAGGGGGGCGGGGCCCAGCATTTT
CSVEEGGGAQHF
>TRBV18|TRBD2|TRBJ2-3|few
TGTGCCAGCTCACCAGGGACTAGCGGGGGGGCCTTAACAGATACGCAGTATTTT
CASSPGTSGGALTDTQYF
>TRBV21-1|.|TRBJ2-7|.
TGTGCCAGCAGCACTTCGACAGGGCAGATCTACGAGCAGTACTTC
CASSTSTGQIYEQYF
>TRBV15|.|TRBJ2-1|few
TGTGCCACCAGCAGAAGGACTACTCACAATGAGCAGTTCTTC
CATSRRTTHNEQFF
>TRBV24-1|TRBD1|TRBJ2-1|.
TGTGCCACCAGTGATTTAAGCAGGGGGCGCGACAATGAGCAGTTCTTC
CATSDLSRGRDNEQFF
>TRBV5-6|.|TRBJ2-7|.
TGTGCCAGCAGCGGTGACAGTCCCTACGAGCAGTACTTC
CASSGDSPYEQYF
>TRBV10-2|.|TRBJ2-3|.
TGCGCCAGCAGTAAAGTTATGGCCAGCACAGATACGCAGTATTTT
CASSKVMASTDTQYF
>TRBV27|.|TRBJ1-5|.
TGTGCCAGCAGTTTAAGGCCGGGGGCCCCTAGCAATCAGCCCCAGCATTTT
CASSLRPGAPSNQPQHF
>TRBV11-1|TRBD2|TRBJ2-2|.
TGTGCCAGCAGAAAACGGGGGGACACCGGGGAGCTGTTTTTT
CASRKRGDTGELFF
>TRBV24-1|.|TRBJ2-7|.
TGTGCCACCAGTGAGGGGCGAGAGCAGTACTTC
CATSEGREQYF
>TRBV15|TRBD2|TRBJ2-1|.
TGTGCCACTACTACTGGGACTAGCGGGCACAATGAGCAGTTCTTC
CATTTGTSGHNEQFF
>TRBV5-6|.|TRBJ2-1|.
TGTGCCAGCAGCTTCGAGCTGGATGAGCAGTTCTTC
CASSFELDEQFF
>TRBV4-3|TRBD2|TRBJ2-1|.
TGCGCCAGCAGCCAAGAAACGGGTGGGCTAGCGGGAGAATCCTACAATGAGCAGTTCTTC
CASSQETGGLAGESYNEQFF
>TRBV25-1|TRBD1|TRBJ2-7|.
TGTGCCAGCAGTGAATTAGGAGACAGGGGGCAGGGGGAGCAGTACTTC
CASSELGDRGQGEQYF
>TRBV5-6|.|TRBJ1-2|.
TGTGCCAGCAGTCTGGCCAATGGAGGCTACACCTTC
CASSLANGGYTF
>TRBV19|.|TRBJ1-1|.
TGTGCCAGTAGTCGGGGCAGGGACACAATGAACACTGAAGCTTTCTTT
CASSRGRDTMNTEAFF
>TRBV2|.|TRBJ2-4|.
TGTGCCAGCAGTGATGGGACCTTCAAAAACATTCAGTACTTC
CASSDGTFKNIQYF
>TRBV7-9|TRBD1|TRBJ1-1|.
TGTGCCAGCAGCTCTGCGACAGGGGGGGCTTTCTTT
CASSSATGGAFF
>TRBV2|.|TRBJ2-1|.
TGTGCCAGCAGTAGTTACATGTACAATGAGCAGTTCTTC
CASSSYMYNEQFF
>TRBV2|.|TRBJ2-2|once
TGTGCCAGCAGTGAATCCTCCTTTGGGGGAGGGGGGACCGGGGAGCTGTTTTTT
CASSESSFGGGGTGELFF
>TRBV7-3|TRBD1|TRBJ2-7|.
TGTGCCAGCAGCTTATTCTGGGACAGCGAGCAGTACTTC
CASSLFWDSEQYF
>TRBV19|.|TRBJ2-7|few
TGTGCCAGTAGTATAAATCGCCGGGGAAGGTCCTACGAGCAGTACTTC
CASSINRRGRSYEQYF
>TRBV29-1|.|TRBJ2-3|.
TGCAGCGTTGTTTGGGCCTCACTGGGGACAGATACGCAGTATTTT
CSVVWASLGTDTQYF
>TRBV28|.|TRBJ1-1|few
TGTGCCAGCAGAGATACGGGACGTGGGCCTTTCTTT
CASRDTGRGPFF
>TRBV2|.|TRBJ2-3|.
TGTGCCAGCAGGTCGCAGGAAGTCACAGATACGCAGTATTTT
CASRSQEVTDTQYF
>TRBV2|.|TRBJ1-4|.
TGTGCCAGCAGTGATAGGGGGGTGAATGAAAAACTGTTTTTT
CASSDRGVNEKLFF
>TRBV10-3|.|TRBJ1-5|.
TGTGCCATCAGTGATAAGGGAGGTGGCAATCAGCCCCAGCATTTT
CAISDKGGGNQPQHF
>TRBV11-2|TRBD2|TRBJ2-7|.
TGTGCCAGCAGCTCCTCACTAGCGGGAGGTCACGAGCAGTACTTC
CASSSSLAGGHEQYF
>TRBV30|.|TRBJ2-7|.
TGTGCCTGGAGTGTAGACCCCTACGAGCAGTACTTC
CAWSVDPYEQYF
>TRBV20-1|.|TRBJ2-1|.
TGCAGTGCCAGGGACCAGTGGGAGCAGTTCTTC
CSARDQWEQFF
>TRBV9|TRBD2|TRBJ2-3|.
TGTGCCAGCAGCGTAGCTAGCGGGAGATGGGATACGCAGTATTTT
CASSVASGRWDTQYF
>TRBV18|TRBD1|TRBJ2-7|.
TGTGCCAGCTCACCCGGGACAGGGTCTTACGAGCAGTACTTC
CASSPGTGSYEQYF